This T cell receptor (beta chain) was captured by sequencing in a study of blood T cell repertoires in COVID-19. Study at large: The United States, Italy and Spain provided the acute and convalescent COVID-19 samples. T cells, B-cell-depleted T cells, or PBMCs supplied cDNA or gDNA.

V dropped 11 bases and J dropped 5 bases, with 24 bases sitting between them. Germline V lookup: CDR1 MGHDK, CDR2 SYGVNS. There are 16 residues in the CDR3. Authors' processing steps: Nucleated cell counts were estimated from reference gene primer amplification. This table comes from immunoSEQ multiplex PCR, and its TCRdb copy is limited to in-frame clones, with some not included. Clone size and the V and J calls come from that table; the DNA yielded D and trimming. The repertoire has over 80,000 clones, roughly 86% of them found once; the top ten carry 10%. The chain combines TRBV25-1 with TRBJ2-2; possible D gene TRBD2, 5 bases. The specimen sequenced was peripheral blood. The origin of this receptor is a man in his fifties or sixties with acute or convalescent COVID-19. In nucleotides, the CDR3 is TGTGCCGCTACGAGCGGAGGAGAGTGGGGAACCGGGGAGCTGTTTTTT. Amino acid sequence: CAATSGGEWGTGELFF. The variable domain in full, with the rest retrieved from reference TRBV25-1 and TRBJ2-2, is EADIYQTPRYLVIGTGKKITLECSQTMGHDKMYWYQQDPGMELHLIHYSYGVNSTEKGDLSSESTVSRIRTEHFPLTLESARPSHTSQYLCAATSGGEWGTGELFFGEGSRLTVL.